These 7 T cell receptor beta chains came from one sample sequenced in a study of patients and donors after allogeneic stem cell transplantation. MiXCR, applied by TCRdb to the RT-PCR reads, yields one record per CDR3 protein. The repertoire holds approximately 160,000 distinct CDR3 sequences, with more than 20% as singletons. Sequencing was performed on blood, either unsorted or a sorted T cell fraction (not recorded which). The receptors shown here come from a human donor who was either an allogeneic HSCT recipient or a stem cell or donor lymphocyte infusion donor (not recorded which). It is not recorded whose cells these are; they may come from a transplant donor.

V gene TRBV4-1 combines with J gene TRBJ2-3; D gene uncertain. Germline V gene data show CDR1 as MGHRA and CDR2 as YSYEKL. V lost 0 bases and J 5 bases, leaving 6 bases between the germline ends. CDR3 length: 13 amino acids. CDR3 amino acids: CASSQEKRDTQYF. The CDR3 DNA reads TGCGCCAGCAGCCAAGAAAAAAGAGATACGCAGTATTTT.

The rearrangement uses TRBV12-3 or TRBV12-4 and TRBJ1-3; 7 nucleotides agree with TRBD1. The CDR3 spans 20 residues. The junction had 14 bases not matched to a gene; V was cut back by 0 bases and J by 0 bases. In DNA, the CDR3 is TGTGCCAGCAGTTTAGCCCGGAGGGACAGACTCCATCTCTCTGGAAACACCATATATTTT. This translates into CASSLARRDRLHLSGNTIYF.

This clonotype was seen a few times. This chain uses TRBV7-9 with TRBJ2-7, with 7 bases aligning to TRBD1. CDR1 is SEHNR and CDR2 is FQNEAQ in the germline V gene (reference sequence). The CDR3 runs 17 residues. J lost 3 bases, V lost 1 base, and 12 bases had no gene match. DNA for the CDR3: TGTGCCAGCAGCTTAGTGGCACCTAGACAGGGTCACTACGAGCAGTACTTC. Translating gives CASSLVAPRQGHYEQYF.

The CDR3 reads CASSARAESGEKLFF. The CDR3 nucleotides read TGTGCCAGCAGTGCAAGGGCAGAAAGTGGTGAAAAACTGTTTTTT. The V and J genes are TRBV2 and TRBJ1-4; no clear D gene. The CDR3 has 15 amino acids. The germline V gene encodes CDR1 SNHLY and CDR2 FYNNEI. V was cut by 4 bases and J by 7 bases, with 16 bases left in between.

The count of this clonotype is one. The CDR3 DNA reads as TGCAGCCATTTCGGGACAGGTGAGACTGAAGCTTTCTTT. Its protein is CSHFGTGETEAFF. V is TRBV29-1 and J is TRBJ1-1; 8 bases map to TRBD1. V was clipped by 8 bases and J by 5 bases; unmatched bases: 10. CDR3 length: 13 residues. Germline loops: CDR1 SQVTM, CDR2 ANQGSEA. Looking up the rest from reference TRBV29-1 and TRBJ1-1 gives the full variable domain: SAVISQKPSRDICQRGTSLTIQCQVDSQVTMMFWYRQQPGQSLTLIATANQGSEATYESGFVIDKFPISRPNLTFSTLTVSNMSPEDSSIYLCSHFGTGETEAFFGQGTRLTVV.

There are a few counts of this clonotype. CDR3 sequence: CASSTDSAYEQYF. Here the CDR3 DNA reads TGTGCCAGCAGCACGGACTCAGCCTACGAGCAGTACTTC. The chain joins TRBV5-6 to TRBJ2-7, with D perhaps matching TRBD2 (5 bases). V lost 4 bases and J lost 2, with 10 bases in between. This CDR3 has 13 residues. CDR1 SGHDT and CDR2 YYEEEE come from the germline V gene.

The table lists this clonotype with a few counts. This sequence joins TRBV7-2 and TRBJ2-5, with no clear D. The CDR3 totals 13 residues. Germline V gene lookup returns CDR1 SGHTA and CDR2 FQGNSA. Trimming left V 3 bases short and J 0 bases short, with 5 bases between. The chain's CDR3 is CASSFGYQETQYF. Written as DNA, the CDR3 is TGTGCCAGCAGCTTTGGGTACCAAGAGACCCAGTACTTC.